This entry lists 23 T cell receptor beta chains sequenced from one sample in a study of blood T cell repertoires in COVID-19. Repertoires were generated with immunoSEQ multiplex PCR, while TCRdb's copy carries only in-frame clones and drops some. The sample lists around 160,000 clones; around 79% were seen once. The specimen was PBMCs or T cells enriched from blood (not recorded which). The receptors here all came from a man aged 50 to 60 who had recovered from COVID-19.

This chain joins TRBV11-2 and TRBJ1-1; TRBD1 might be the D (6 bases). CDR1 is SGHAT, CDR2 FQNNGV, per germline. The V gene lost 4 bases and the J gene lost 5 bases, with 26 bases spanning the gap. The CDR3 has 18 residues. CDR3 in DNA: TGTGCCAGCAGCTCTTTGAGAGGGGTGGCAGGGGAGGGGACTGAAGCTTTCTTT. Translated, it gives CASSSLRGVAGEGTEAFF.

This chain uses TRBV19 with TRBJ2-5, with 10 bases lining up with TRBD1. The CDR3 runs 16 residues. With 6 bases clipped from V and 0 bases from J, the junction kept 7 bases outside the gene matches. From germline, CDR1 is LNHDA and CDR2 SQIVND (reference sequence). The CDR3 coding sequence is TGTGCCAGTAGCCACTCCGGGACAGGGGACCAAGAGACCCAGTACTTC. Amino acid sequence: CASSHSGTGDQETQYF. Complete variable domain (other parts from reference TRBV19 and TRBJ2-5): DGGITQSPKYLFRKEGQNVTLSCEQNLNHDAMYWYRQDPGQGLRLIYYSQIVNDFQKGDIAEGYSVSREKKESFPLTVTSAQKNPTAFYLCASSHSGTGDQETQYFGPGTRLLVL.

V is TRBV4-2 and J is TRBJ1-5; 8 positions agree with TRBD1. The trim removed 0 bases at V and 4 bases at J, leaving 5 bases unmatched. CDR3 size: 16 residues. Per germline, CDR1 LGHNA and CDR2 YNFKEQ. The chain's CDR3 is CASSQDVNRGNQPQHF. The CDR3 DNA is TGTGCCAGCAGCCAAGATGTGAACAGGGGGAATCAGCCCCAGCATTTT.

The chain recombines TRBV11-3 with TRBJ2-5; 9 bases are a match to TRBD2. The CDR3 extends over 15 amino acids. In germline, CDR1 is SGHNT, CDR2 YENEEA. With 5 bases clipped from V and 4 bases from J, the junction kept 8 bases outside the gene matches. CDR3 in amino acids: CASSPSGDGTETQYF. The DNA for the CDR3 is TGTGCCAGCAGCCCTAGCGGGGATGGGACAGAGACCCAGTACTTC.

V and J are TRBV15 and TRBJ1-1, with D uncertain. Germline V gene lookup returns CDR1 LNHNV and CDR2 YYDKDF (reference sequence). The CDR3 runs to 13 residues. Trimming took off 0 bases at V and 2 bases at J, with 4 bases between the two ends. CDR3 nucleotides: TGTGCCACCAGCAGAGATAAAAACACTGAAGCTTTCTTT. This encodes CATSRDKNTEAFF.

V usage is TRBV21-1 and J usage is TRBJ2-3; TRBD2, the table's D call, lacks a check against the DNA. TRBV21-1 is a pseudogene segment. The CDR3 length is 18 residues. The CDR3 reads CASNPTSETIPCTDTQYF. The CDR3 DNA follows: TGTGCCAGCAACCCGACTAGCGAGACGATCCCTTGCACAGATACGCAGTATTTT.

The gene calls are TRBV6-5 and TRBJ1-1; D perhaps matches TRBD1 (5 bases). The V and J ends lost 5 bases and 1 base respectively, with 8 bases between them. Germline CDR1 is MNHEY and CDR2 is SVGAGI. The CDR3 is made up of 13 amino acids. CDR3 protein: CASSPTGNTEAFF. The CDR3 region has the DNA TGTGCCAGCAGTCCAACAGGGAACACTGAAGCTTTCTTT.

The rearrangement uses TRBV5-6 and TRBJ1-5; TRBD1 aligns across 7 bases. This CDR3 region has 17 residues. J lost 2 bases, V lost 2 bases, and 10 bases had no gene match. Germline V CDR1 and CDR2: SGHDT, YYEEEE. CDR3 in amino acids: CASSFLSTGSGNQPQHF. The CDR3 bases are TGTGCCAGCAGCTTTTTGTCGACAGGGAGTGGCAATCAGCCCCAGCATTTT.

The chain employs TRBV5-4 and TRBJ1-1; a weak D match, TRBD1 (5 bases). The CDR3 spans 16 residues. Trimming pared 0 bases from V and 4 bases from J, leaving 16 bases between. In germline, CDR1 is SGHNT, CDR2 YYREEE (reference sequence). The CDR3 reads CASSLATAGMGTEAFF. CDR3 bases: TGTGCCAGCAGCTTGGCGACAGCCGGTATGGGCACTGAAGCTTTCTTT.

This chain uses TRBV29-1 with TRBJ2-7; 10 nucleotides agree with TRBD2. Germline V gene data show CDR1 as SQVTM and CDR2 as ANQGSEA. Trimming removed 5 bases from V and 4 bases from J; junction bases left unmatched: 8. This CDR3 has 14 residues. CDR3 sequence reads: CSVKSRTSGYEQYF. The CDR3 DNA follows: TGCAGCGTTAAGAGTCGGACTAGCGGTTACGAGCAGTACTTC.

The CDR3 reads CASSYGQGGTGELFF. DNA of the CDR3: TGTGCCAGCAGCTACGGACAGGGAGGCACCGGGGAGCTGTTTTTT. V gene TRBV11-3 combines with J gene TRBJ2-2; TRBD1 agrees at 8 bases. V dropped 4 bases and J dropped 4; count of bases not matched to a gene: 5. This CDR3 is built from 15 residues. CDR1 is SGHNT and CDR2 is YENEEA in the germline V gene. Complete variable domain (other parts from reference TRBV11-3 and TRBJ2-2): EAGVVQSPRYKIIEKKQPVAFWCNPISGHNTLYWYLQNLGQGPELLIRYENEEAVDDSQLPKDRFSAERLKGVDSTLKIQPAELGDSAVYLCASSYGQGGTGELFFGEGSRLTVL.

This clone showed up just a few times. V gene TRBV4-2 combines with J gene TRBJ2-5, with 7 bases identical to TRBD1. J lost 4 bases, V lost 4 bases, and 12 bases had no gene match. Germline V lookup: CDR1 LGHNA, CDR2 YNFKEQ. The CDR3 covers 16 residues. CDR3 region: CASSPTTGPLGETQYF. The CDR3 region has the DNA TGTGCCAGCAGCCCGACGACAGGGCCCTTAGGAGAGACCCAGTACTTC.

The chain uses TRBV5-1 and TRBJ1-1; D possibly corresponds to TRBD1 (6 bases). The V gene lost 4 bases and the J gene lost 1 base, with 17 bases spanning the gap. Germline values: CDR1 SGHRS, CDR2 YFSETQ. This CDR3 comprises 16 residues. CDR3 DNA: TGCGCCAGCAGCGGAGGACAGAATACCCGGAACACTGAAGCTTTCTTT. It translates to CASSGGQNTRNTEAFF.

In its sample, this clone was seen once. This sequence joins TRBV7-2 and TRBJ2-7; weak D call: TRBD1 (5 bases). V lost 2 bases and J 2 bases, leaving 10 bases between the germline ends. Germline CDR1 is SGHTA and CDR2 is FQGNSA. This CDR3 region has 14 residues. In nucleotides, the CDR3 is TGTGCCAGCAGCTTAAAAGGGGCCCCCTACGAGCAGTACTTC. Translating it yields CASSLKGAPYEQYF.

The chain carries TRBV6-5 and TRBJ2-7; TRBD1 matches 8 bases. The CDR3 is 15 residues long. From germline, CDR1 is MNHEY and CDR2 SVGAGI. J gave up 3 bases and V 5 bases, and 9 bases lay outside the gene matches. The CDR3 spells CASSRGQGIDYEQYF. The CDR3 nucleotides read TGTGCCAGCAGTCGAGGACAGGGAATAGACTACGAGCAGTACTTC.

The chain joins TRBV19 to TRBJ1-4; 8 bases fit TRBD1. The length of the CDR3 is 14 residues. CDR1 and CDR2 (germline): LNHDA, SQIVND (reference sequence). Trimming at V came to 6 bases and at J to 0 bases, leaving 0 bases not matched to a gene. CDR3 sequence (DNA): TGTGCCAGTAGGACAGGGGCAACTAATGAAAAACTGTTTTTT. It is translated as CASRTGATNEKLFF.

The V call is TRBV5-4, the J call TRBJ2-3, with 9 bases fitting TRBD2. The trim removed 0 bases at V and 5 bases at J, leaving 7 bases unmatched. This CDR3 is 16 amino acids long. Germline CDR1 SGHNT, CDR2 YYREEE (reference sequence). The DNA for the CDR3 is TGTGCCAGCAGCTTGGCTATAGCGGGAGTGGTAGATACGCAGTATTTT. It yields the protein CASSLAIAGVVDTQYF.

The chain has TRBV27 and TRBJ2-1; D perhaps matches TRBD2 (6 bases). Germline CDR1 is MNHEY and CDR2 is SMNVEV (reference sequence). V lost 3 bases and J lost 9, with 12 bases in between. The CDR3 is 13 amino acids. The CDR3 reads CASSFFGGIEQFF. CDR3 nucleotide sequence: TGTGCCAGCAGTTTTTTCGGGGGAATTGAGCAGTTCTTC.

The rearrangement joins TRBV2 to TRBJ1-5; TRBD1 is a possible D gene (5 bases). The germline gives CDR1 SNHLY, CDR2 FYNNEI. This CDR3 comprises 14 residues. The V end lost 5 bases, the J end lost 3 bases, and 11 bases lay between the germline ends. CDR3 DNA sequence: TGTGCCAGCAGTCTAGACAGAATCAATCAGCCCCAGCATTTT. Translated, it gives CASSLDRINQPQHF.

The chain combines TRBV5-8 with TRBJ2-1; the D gene is possibly TRBD1 (7 bases). V dropped 1 base and J dropped 2 bases, with 10 bases sitting between them. The CDR3 length is 15 residues. CDR1 SGHTS and CDR2 YDEGEE come from the germline V gene. CDR3: CASSLQGGTYNEQFF. The CDR3 DNA is TGTGCCAGCAGCTTGCAGGGGGGAACCTACAATGAGCAGTTCTTC.

This sequence joins TRBV3-1 (or the pseudogene TRBV3-2) and TRBJ2-1; 8 bases are a match to TRBD1. V lost 1 base, J lost 12 bases, and 11 bases stayed unmatched. Looked up from germline, CDR1 is LGHDT and CDR2 is YNNKEL (reference sequence). The CDR3 consists of 15 residues. As DNA, the CDR3 is TGTGCCAGCAGCCAAGTCGGGGGTAGGACAGGGTGGCAGTTCTTC. This encodes CASSQVGGRTGWQFF.

The chain couples TRBV5-1 to TRBJ2-1, with D possibly matching TRBD2 (5 bases). Germline CDR1 and CDR2: SGHRS and YFSETQ. V lost 5 bases and J lost 0, with 12 bases in between. The CDR3 is 15 residues long. Here the CDR3 DNA reads TGCGCCAGCAGGTCCCCGGGGAGCTCCTACAATGAGCAGTTCTTC. Its protein is CASRSPGSSYNEQFF.

DNA for the CDR3: TGTGCCAGCAGTCCCCGGACTGCATCCTACAATGAGCAGTTCTTC. It encodes CASSPRTASYNEQFF. The chain employs TRBV2 and TRBJ2-1; perhaps TRBD2 as D (5 bases). Trimming stripped 5 bases from V and 1 base from J, with 12 bases between. The CDR3 covers 15 residues. CDR1 SNHLY and CDR2 FYNNEI come from the germline V gene.